This T cell receptor beta chain derives from a study of blood T cell repertoires in COVID-19. Study-wide context: The samples span acute and convalescent COVID-19 from the United States, Italy and Spain. T cells, B-cell-depleted T cells, or PBMCs provided the cDNA or gDNA that served as material.

Original data processing: Estimates of nucleated cell counts were drawn from the amplification of reference gene primers. Clones were sequenced by immunoSEQ multiplex PCR, and TCRdb holds only the in-frame ones, with some missing. The V and J calls and the clone size are those of that table, but D and trimming were determined from the DNA. The sample shows fewer than 250,000 clones, 89% of them seen only once. The CDR3 is made up of 16 amino acids. Germline CDR1 reads SGHTA; CDR2 reads FQGNSA. V dropped 6 bases and J dropped 2; count of bases not matched to a gene: 7. The sequencing sample was made of peripheral blood. This chain joins TRBV7-2 and TRBJ2-3; 11 bases fit TRBD2. The origin of this receptor is a man aged 55 to 70 who had recovered from COVID-19. CDR3 sequence reads: CASSRTSGLTTDTQYF. The CDR3 bases are TGTGCCAGCAGTAGGACTAGCGGGCTCACCACAGATACGCAGTATTTT.